One sample yielded the 19 T cell receptor beta chains listed below, sequenced in a study of response to subunit inactivated influenza vaccine. Via MiXCR, TCRdb re-called the RT-PCR reads, giving one row per CDR3 protein. The sample lists roughly 700,000 distinct CDR3 sequences, 15% to 18% seen once, with 11% in the top ten. Here the sequenced sample was PBMCs from blood, taken 11 to 12 days after vaccination. All receptors come from a man in his fifties who received an inactivated influenza vaccine.

This chain joins TRBV20-1 and TRBJ1-1; TRBD1 might be the D (6 bases). V lost 7 bases and J 1 base, leaving 16 bases between the germline ends. Germline-derived CDR1 and CDR2 are DFQATT and SNEGSKA (reference sequence). CDR3 length: 14 residues. The CDR3 nucleotides read TGCAGTGTCACGCGCTCGACAGGGAACACTGAAGCTTTCTTT. The encoded protein is CSVTRSTGNTEAFF.

In its sample, this clonotype was seen many times. This chain joins TRBV5-1 and TRBJ1-1; D not certain. Germline assignment: CDR1 SGHRS and CDR2 YFSETQ. V was clipped by 2 bases and J by 4 bases, with 12 bases between them. This CDR3 has 14 amino acids. This CDR3 reads CASSFGEPGTEAFF. CDR3 nucleotides: TGCGCCAGCAGCTTCGGGGAACCGGGCACTGAAGCTTTCTTT.

This clonotype was recorded at least ten times. The chain combines TRBV2 with TRBJ2-1; TRBD1 matches at 8 bases. The germline V gene encodes CDR1 SNHLY and CDR2 FYNNEI. V gave up 4 bases and J gave up 8 bases; unmatched junction bases: 13. The CDR3 contains 16 residues. CDR3 loop: CASSVGLGQGGHEQFF. For the CDR3, the DNA is TGTGCCAGCAGTGTCGGATTAGGACAGGGTGGCCATGAGCAGTTCTTC.

The CDR3 nucleotides are TGTGCCAGCAGCTCCGGTCGTAGGACAAGCTCTGGAAACACCATATATTTT. It specifies CASSSGRRTSSGNTIYF. The chain combines TRBV7-9 with TRBJ1-3; weak D call: TRBD1 (5 bases). The V and J ends lost 4 bases and 0 bases respectively, with 16 bases between them. Germline assignment: CDR1 SEHNR and CDR2 FQNEAQ (reference sequence). This CDR3 spans 17 amino acids.

In its sample, this clonotype was seen a few times. The chain recombines TRBV20-1 with TRBJ1-2; 7 bases are a match to TRBD1. The CDR3 extends over 15 amino acids. V lost 6 bases to trimming and J lost 3 bases; unmatched junction nucleotides: 13. CDR1 is DFQATT and CDR2 is SNEGSKA in the germline V gene (reference sequence). CDR3 residues: CSADRDREGHYGYTF. CDR3 coding DNA: TGCAGTGCAGACCGGGACAGAGAAGGGCACTATGGCTACACCTTC.

A few counts support this clonotype. The chain joins TRBV7-2 to TRBJ2-7; no firm D call. CDR3 length: 17 amino acids. The V end was cut by 3 bases, the J end by 0 bases, with 18 bases between. CDR1 is SGHTA, CDR2 FQGNSA, per germline. The CDR3 sequence: CASSFSRTRISSYEQYF. In DNA, the CDR3 is TGTGCCAGCAGCTTTTCCAGGACCAGAATATCCTCCTACGAGCAGTACTTC. The entire variable domain, with the rest obtained from reference TRBV7-2 and TRBJ2-7, is as follows: GAGVSQSPSNKVTEKGKDVELRCDPISGHTALYWYRQSLGQGLEFLIYFQGNSAPDKSGLPSDRFSAERTGGSVSTLTIQRTQQEDSAVYLCASSFSRTRISSYEQYFGPGTRLTVT.

V gene TRBV18 combines with J gene TRBJ1-2; D is unclear. The length of the CDR3 is 14 residues. V lost 5 bases, J lost 4 bases, and 14 bases lay in between. In germline, CDR1 is KGHSH, CDR2 LQKENI. In DNA, the CDR3 is TGTGCCAGCTCATTAATAATGACGGCCTATGGCTACACCTTC. It translates to CASSLIMTAYGYTF.

V and J are TRBV7-8 and TRBJ2-2; 8 bases are shared with TRBD2. V lost 0 bases, J lost 3 bases, and 3 bases stayed unmatched. Germline CDR1 and CDR2: SGHVS and FQNEAQ. The CDR3 is made up of 16 amino acids. CDR3 nucleotides: TGTGCCAGCAGCTTAGCCACTAGCGGACACACCGGGGAGCTGTTTTTT. Protein: CASSLATSGHTGELFF.

The J gene is TRBJ1-2, the V gene TRBV29-1; D is undetermined. This CDR3 spans 14 amino acids. Trimming took 6 bases from V and 2 from J, leaving 16 bases between them. CDR1 and CDR2 (germline): SQVTM, ANQGSEA. CDR3 protein: CSVLLPAKNYGYTF. Written as DNA, the CDR3 is TGCAGCGTCTTGCTACCAGCCAAGAACTATGGCTACACCTTC.

The V and J genes are TRBV7-3 and TRBJ2-5; D is unresolved. This CDR3 has 14 residues. V shed 5 bases and J shed 7 bases, with 17 bases lying between them. Per the germline V gene, CDR1 is SGHTA and CDR2 is FQGTGA. The DNA of the CDR3 is TGTGCCAGCAGCCCGTCAGGAGCAACCTCGACCCAGTACTTC. It yields the protein CASSPSGATSTQYF.

This clonotype was picked up a small number of times. Here the CDR3 reads CASSTGDANQPQHF. The DNA for the CDR3 is TGTGCCAGCAGTACAGGGGACGCCAATCAGCCCCAGCATTTT. The chain combines TRBV12-3 or TRBV12-4 with TRBJ1-5; 7 nucleotides match TRBD1. The length of the CDR3 is 14 residues. The J segment lost 3 bases and the V segment lost 5 bases, leaving 4 bases of the junction unmatched.

The chain carries TRBV7-2 and TRBJ2-1; no reliable D call. The CDR3 is 14 residues long. Germline V CDR1 and CDR2: SGHTA, FQGNSA. V was pared by 5 bases and J by 7 bases, with 15 bases between. CDR3 DNA sequence: TGTGCCAGCAGCCTCCCGCCCGTCTCAAATGAGCAGTTCTTC. Amino acid sequence: CASSLPPVSNEQFF.

The chain carries TRBV4-2 and TRBJ1-2; D remains ambiguous. The V gene's germline CDR1 is LGHNA and CDR2 YNFKEQ. Trimming cost V 1 base and J 8 bases, with 17 bases left between them. The CDR3 is 15 amino acids. CDR3 DNA sequence: TGTGCCAGCAGCCAAGTATTATCGCGGGGTTCAGGCTACACCTTC. It translates to CASSQVLSRGSGYTF.

The rearrangement joins TRBV27 to TRBJ2-6; D may be TRBD1 (6 bases). V lost 4 bases and J lost 0, with 13 bases in between. Germline V gene lookup returns CDR1 MNHEY and CDR2 SMNVEV (reference sequence). This CDR3 comprises 17 residues. For the CDR3, the DNA is TGTGCCAGCAGTTATATAGGGGGTCACTCTGGGGCCAACGTCCTGACTTTC. It codes for CASSYIGGHSGANVLTF.

CDR3 region: CASSEVRGLSETQYF. CDR3 DNA: TGTGCCAGCAGTGAAGTGCGGGGGTTGAGTGAGACCCAGTACTTC. This rearrangement joins TRBV2 to TRBJ2-5, with TRBD2 matching 7 bases. After removal of 1 base from V and 5 bases from J, the junction contained 7 bases not matched to a gene. Looked up from germline, CDR1 is SNHLY and CDR2 is FYNNEI. This CDR3 spans 15 amino acids. Complete variable domain (other parts from reference TRBV2 and TRBJ2-5): EPEVTQTPSHQVTQMGQEVILRCVPISNHLYFYWYRQILGQKVEFLVSFYNNEISEKSEIFDDQFSVERPDGSNFTLKIRSTKLEDSAMYFCASSEVRGLSETQYFGPGTRLLVL.

This clonotype was detected ten times or more. This sequence joins TRBV4-3 and TRBJ2-7, with 9 bases that match TRBD2. The ends lost 1 base at V and 5 bases at J; junction bases unmatched: 15. The germline gives CDR1 LGHNA, CDR2 YSLEER. The CDR3 totals 18 residues. CDR3 in DNA: TGCGCCAGCAGCCAAGGGGTTAGCGGGAGTTCCGAGCCCCACGAGCAGTACTTC. It specifies CASSQGVSGSSEPHEQYF.

The V gene is TRBV12-3 or TRBV12-4, the J gene TRBJ1-5, with D hard to call. This CDR3 contains 14 residues. V was clipped by 1 base and J by 4 bases, with 8 bases between them. As DNA, the CDR3 is TGTGCCAGCAGTTTAGAGGGTCAAAATCAGCCCCAGCATTTT. Translating gives CASSLEGQNQPQHF.

A few counts support this clonotype. The chain uses TRBV10-3 and TRBJ1-3; no reliable D call. CDR1 is ENHRY and CDR2 is SYGVKD in the germline V gene. Trimming cost V 6 bases and J 1 base, with 13 bases left between them. The length of the CDR3 is 15 residues. The CDR3 region is CAIRQDSASGNTIYF. As DNA, the CDR3 is TGTGCCATCAGACAAGATAGCGCGTCTGGAAACACCATATATTTT.

The V call is TRBV5-1, the J call TRBJ1-1, with D perhaps matching TRBD1 (5 bases). From germline, CDR1 is SGHRS and CDR2 YFSETQ. The CDR3 consists of 16 residues. Between the trimmed V and J ends, which lost 1 base and 6 bases, there was a span of 19 bases. CDR3 DNA sequence: TGCGCCAGCAGCTTGATGGGTTCCGGGACCTCCTCTGAAGCTTTCTTT. Translation gives CASSLMGSGTSSEAFF.